This TCR beta chain was found in a study of blood T cell repertoires in COVID-19. The CDR3 runs 19 residues. Clones were sequenced by immunoSEQ multiplex PCR, and TCRdb holds only the in-frame ones, with some missing. The sample gives 90,000 to 130,000 clones, 82% of which show up once; about 17% is in the top ten. The TCR was taken from a woman aged 55-70 years with acute or convalescent COVID-19. This sequence joins TRBV21-1 and TRBJ1-5; the table gives TRBD1 as D, unverified against the DNA. TRBV21-1 is described as a pseudogene. Material for sequencing was peripheral blood. The CDR3 coding sequence is TGTGCCAGCAGTCTCCTTAGGGACAGGGGTTATTGTGGCAATCAGCCCCAGCATTTT. Protein: CASSLLRDRGYCGNQPQHF.